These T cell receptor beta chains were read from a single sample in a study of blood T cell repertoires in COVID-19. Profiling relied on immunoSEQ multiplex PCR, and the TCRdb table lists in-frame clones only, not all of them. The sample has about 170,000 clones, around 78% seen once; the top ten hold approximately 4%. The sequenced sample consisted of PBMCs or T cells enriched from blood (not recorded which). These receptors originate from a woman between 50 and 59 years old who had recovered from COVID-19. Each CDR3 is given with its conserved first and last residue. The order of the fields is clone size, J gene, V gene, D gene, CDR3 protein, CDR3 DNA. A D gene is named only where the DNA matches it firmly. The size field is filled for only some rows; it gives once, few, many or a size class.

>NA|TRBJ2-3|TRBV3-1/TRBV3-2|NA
CASSLGQDRITDTQYF
TGTGCCAGCAGCCTCGGCCAGGATAGGATCACAGATACGCAGTATTTT
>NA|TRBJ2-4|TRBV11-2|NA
CASSRGGGQDIQYF
TGTGCCAGCAGCCGTGGGGGAGGCCAGGACATTCAGTACTTC
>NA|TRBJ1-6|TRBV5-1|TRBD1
CASTRGTVNSPLHF
TGCGCCAGCACCCGCGGGACAGTTAATTCACCCCTCCACTTT
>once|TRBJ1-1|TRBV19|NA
CASSIGGNTEAFF
TGTGCCAGTAGTATCGGGGGGAACACTGAAGCTTTCTTT
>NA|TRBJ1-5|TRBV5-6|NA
CASSSSSQPQHF
TGTGCCAGCAGCTCCAGTTCACAGCCCCAGCATTTT
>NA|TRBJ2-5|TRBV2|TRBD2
CASSEALVAGGQETQYF
TGTGCCAGCAGTGAAGCGCTAGTAGCGGGGGGTCAAGAGACCCAGTACTTC
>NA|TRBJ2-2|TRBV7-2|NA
CAGRGGRNTGELFF
TGTGCCGGAAGGGGGGGGCGAAACACCGGGGAGCTGTTTTTT
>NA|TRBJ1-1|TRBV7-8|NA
CASSLARGPTEAFF
TGTGCCAGCAGCTTAGCGCGGGGGCCCACTGAAGCTTTCTTT
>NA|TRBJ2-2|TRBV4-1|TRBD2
CASSHLVRAGVTGELFF
TGCGCCAGCAGCCACCTGGTCCGAGCGGGAGTCACCGGGGAGCTGTTTTTT
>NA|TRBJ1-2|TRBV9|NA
CASSVGGDQLAYGYTF
TGTGCCAGCAGCGTAGGTGGAGATCAACTGGCCTATGGCTACACCTTC
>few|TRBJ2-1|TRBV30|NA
CAWSGYTNEQFF
TGTGCCTGGAGTGGATACACCAATGAGCAGTTCTTC
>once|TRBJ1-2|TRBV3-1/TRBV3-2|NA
CASSQALTGDYGYTF
TGTGCCAGCAGCCAAGCTTTGACAGGCGACTATGGCTACACCTTC
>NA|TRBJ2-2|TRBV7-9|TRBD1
CASTLGTGGFTGELFF
TGTGCCAGCACCCTAGGGACAGGGGGCTTCACCGGGGAGCTGTTTTTT
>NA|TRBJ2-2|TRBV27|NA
CASSPYLRKTFGELFF
TGTGCCAGCAGTCCGTATCTCAGGAAGACGTTCGGGGAGCTGTTTTTT
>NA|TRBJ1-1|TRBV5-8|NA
CASNRRGNTEAFF
TGTGCCAGCAACCGGAGGGGGAACACTGAAGCTTTCTTT
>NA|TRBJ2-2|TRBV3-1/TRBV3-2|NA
CASSPYRPGRENTGELFF
TGTGCCAGCAGCCCTTACCGGCCCGGACGGGAGAACACCGGGGAGCTGTTTTTT
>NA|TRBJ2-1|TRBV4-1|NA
CASSLGRQGPVNEQFF
TGCGCCAGCAGCCTAGGGCGGCAGGGTCCCGTCAATGAGCAGTTCTTC
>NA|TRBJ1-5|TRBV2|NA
CASCSRNLQGQPQHF
TGTGCCAGCTGTAGTAGGAATCTACAGGGTCAGCCCCAGCATTTT
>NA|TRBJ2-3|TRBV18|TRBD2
CASSPTSGSTDTQYF
TGTGCCAGCTCACCCACTAGCGGTAGCACAGATACGCAGTATTTT
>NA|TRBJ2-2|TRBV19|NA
CASSLTSATGELFF
TGTGCCAGTAGTCTAACCTCAGCGACCGGGGAGCTGTTTTTT
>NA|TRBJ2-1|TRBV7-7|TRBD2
CASSLGLAGGEQFF
TGTGCCAGCAGCTTGGGACTAGCGGGAGGAGAGCAGTTCTTC
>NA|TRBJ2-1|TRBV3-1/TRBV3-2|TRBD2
CASMNSGSNEQFF
TGTGCCAGCATGAATAGCGGGAGCAATGAGCAGTTCTTC
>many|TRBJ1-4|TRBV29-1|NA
CSVEWGSNEKLFF
TGCAGCGTTGAGTGGGGCTCGAATGAAAAACTGTTTTTT
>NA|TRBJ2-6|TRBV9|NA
CASSVGNRGANVLTF
TGTGCCAGCAGCGTAGGTAATCGGGGGGCCAACGTCCTGACTTTC
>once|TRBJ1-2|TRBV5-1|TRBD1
CASREPGTGDNYGYTF
TGCGCCAGCAGGGAGCCCGGGACAGGGGATAACTATGGCTACACCTTC
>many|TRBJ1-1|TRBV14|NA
CASSSWDTRNTEAFF
TGTGCCAGCAGCTCCTGGGACACTCGGAACACTGAAGCTTTCTTT
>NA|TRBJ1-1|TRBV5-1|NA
CASSTRLGGDTEAFF
TGCGCCAGCTCCACCCGCCTGGGGGGGGACACTGAAGCTTTCTTT
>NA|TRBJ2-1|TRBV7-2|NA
CASSLAGTTGDNEQFF
TGTGCCAGCAGCTTAGCGGGAACAACAGGAGACAATGAGCAGTTCTTC
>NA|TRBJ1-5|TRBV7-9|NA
CASSLPGQPQHF
TGTGCCAGCAGCTTACCCGGTCAGCCCCAGCATTTT
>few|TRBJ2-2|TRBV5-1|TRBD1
CASSLAGTDTGELFF
TGCGCCAGCAGCTTGGCCGGGACAGACACCGGGGAGCTGTTTTTT
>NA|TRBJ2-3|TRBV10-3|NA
CAISPLTQYF
TGTGCCATCAGTCCACTCACGCAGTATTTT
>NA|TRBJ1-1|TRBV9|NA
CASSATANTEAFF
TGTGCCAGCAGCGCTACAGCGAACACTGAAGCTTTCTTT